The next 30 T cell receptor beta chains were all read from a single sample in a study of T-cell reconstitution after alpha-beta-depleted transplantation in children. The library targeted TCRbeta and was prepared with unique molecular identifiers. Each CDR3 protein gets one entry after TCRdb re-called the PCR reads with MiXCR. The sample lists approximately 250,000 distinct CDR3 sequences, approximately 9.7% occurring once. The sample here was PBMCs from the stem cell graft donor, taken from the stem cell graft. The source of these receptors is a human donor who donated a stem cell graft to a child with SCID.

The sample holds many counts of this clonotype. This chain joins TRBV9 and TRBJ1-1; D possibly corresponds to TRBD1 (5 bases). The germline V and J ends were trimmed by 3 bases and 4 bases, with 19 bases remaining between them. This CDR3 is 16 amino acids long. Germline CDR1 reads SGDLS; CDR2 reads YYNGEE. CDR3 sequence: CASSALDRGVGTEAFF. The CDR3 bases are TGTGCCAGCAGCGCTCTAGATAGAGGGGTGGGCACTGAAGCTTTCTTT. Using reference TRBV9 and TRBJ1-1 for the parts outside the CDR3, the full variable domain is DSGVTQTPKHLITATGQRVTLRCSPRSGDLSVYWYQQSLDQGLQFLIQYYNGEERAKGNILERFSAQQFPDLHSELNLSSLELGDSALYFCASSALDRGVGTEAFFGQGTRLTVV.

The table lists this clonotype with many counts. The chain couples TRBV29-1 to TRBJ2-1; 10 bases match TRBD2. Germline-derived CDR1 and CDR2 are SQVTM and ANQGSEA. V was pared by 3 bases and J by 0 bases, with 14 bases of the junction left unmatched. This CDR3 is 19 amino acids long. CDR3 region: CSVDPQGAGGLSSYNEQFF. CDR3 DNA: TGCAGCGTTGACCCCCAAGGAGCGGGGGGGCTTTCCTCCTACAATGAGCAGTTCTTC.

The rearrangement joins TRBV18 to TRBJ2-1; D might be TRBD1 (6 bases). CDR1 and CDR2 (germline): KGHSH, LQKENI. Trimming took 3 bases from V and 7 from J, leaving 16 bases between them. CDR3 length equals 15 residues. The CDR3 here is CASSPTLGQRNEQFF. The CDR3 DNA sequence: TGTGCCAGCTCACCTACATTAGGACAGCGAAATGAGCAGTTCTTC.

This clonotype has at least ten counts. The rearrangement joins TRBV6-5 to TRBJ2-3, with D perhaps matching TRBD1 or TRBD2 (5 bases each). CDR1 and CDR2 (germline): MNHEY, SVGAGI. CDR3 length: 16 residues. Trimming took 2 bases from V and 1 from J, leaving 13 bases between them. CDR3 sequence (DNA): TGTGCCAGCAGTTACACCTGGGACGGACGCACAGATACGCAGTATTTT. Its protein is CASSYTWDGRTDTQYF.

This clonotype was recorded many times. The chain recombines TRBV27 with TRBJ2-5; a possible D gene is TRBD1 (6 bases). CDR1 is MNHEY, CDR2 SMNVEV, per germline (reference sequence). The CDR3 covers 13 residues. Trimming left V 5 bases short and J 0 bases short, with 7 bases between. CDR3 nucleotide sequence: TGTGCCAGCAGTCGGACAGACCAAGAGACCCAGTACTTC. This encodes CASSRTDQETQYF.

This clonotype has just a few counts. V usage is TRBV5-1 and J usage is TRBJ1-1; 7 positions agree with TRBD1. The ends lost 4 bases at V and 2 bases at J; junction bases unmatched: 11. Germline-derived CDR1 and CDR2 are SGHRS and YFSETQ. CDR3 size: 16 residues. Here the CDR3 reads CASSAMTGSVNTEAFF. The CDR3 DNA sequence: TGCGCCAGCAGCGCGATGACAGGGAGTGTTAACACTGAAGCTTTCTTT.

This clonotype has a count of ten or more. This rearrangement joins TRBV7-2 to TRBJ2-1; 10 bases agree with TRBD1. Germline V gene lookup returns CDR1 SGHTA and CDR2 FQGNSA. After removal of 3 bases from V and 0 bases from J, the junction contained 8 bases not matched to a gene. The CDR3 spans 18 residues. The chain's CDR3 is CASSFRPGTGASYNEQFF. DNA for the CDR3: TGTGCCAGCAGCTTCCGGCCGGGGACAGGGGCCTCCTACAATGAGCAGTTCTTC.

This clonotype was detected many times. The chain joins TRBV29-1 to TRBJ2-3; no clear D gene. This CDR3 contains 11 residues. The germline V and J ends were trimmed by 4 bases and 5 bases, with 7 bases remaining between them. CDR1 and CDR2 (germline): SQVTM, ANQGSEA. CDR3 region: CSVARGDTQYF. CDR3 DNA: TGCAGCGTTGCCAGAGGAGATACGCAGTATTTT.

This clonotype was counted many times. V gene TRBV19 combines with J gene TRBJ2-7; 10 bases match TRBD1. This CDR3 region has 14 residues. The trim removed 6 bases at V and 6 bases at J, leaving 8 bases unmatched. CDR1 is LNHDA, CDR2 SQIVND, per germline (reference sequence). CDR3 in amino acids: CASSTGTGVREQYF. The CDR3 coding sequence is TGTGCCAGTAGCACCGGGACAGGGGTTCGCGAGCAGTACTTC.

Many counts were recorded for this clonotype. The rearrangement joins TRBV20-1 to TRBJ1-5; D may be TRBD1 (6 bases). The V end was cut by 0 bases, the J end by 0 bases, with 24 bases between. Germline CDR1 is DFQATT and CDR2 is SNEGSKA (reference sequence). The CDR3 totals 20 residues. CDR3 sequence reads: CSARDRVGGPKISSNQPQHF. The CDR3 region has the DNA TGCAGTGCTAGAGATAGAGTGGGGGGGCCGAAGATAAGTAGCAATCAGCCCCAGCATTTT.

This clonotype has only a few counts. The rearrangement links TRBV2 to TRBJ2-3; the D is unclear. Trimming shortened V by 2 bases and J by 8 bases, and 5 bases separated the two germline ends. Germline-derived CDR1 and CDR2 are SNHLY and FYNNEI. The CDR3 contains 11 residues. The CDR3 spells CASSETGTQYF. CDR3 nucleotides: TGTGCCAGCAGTGAAACGGGTACGCAGTATTTT.

This clonotype was recorded many times. The V and J genes are TRBV4-2 and TRBJ1-2, with a possible D match to TRBD1 (6 bases). CDR3 size: 15 residues. Trimming shortened V by 4 bases and J by 5 bases, and 17 bases separated the two germline ends. The V gene's germline CDR1 is LGHNA and CDR2 YNFKEQ. The CDR3 here is CASSRTGHRIYGYTF. For the CDR3, the DNA is TGTGCCAGCAGCCGAACGGGACACCGGATTTATGGCTACACCTTC.

This clonotype was recorded many times. For the CDR3, the DNA is TGCGCCAGCAGCCAAGAGGACAGCGGGGCCCTTCACGAGCAGTACTTC. Its translation: CASSQEDSGALHEQYF. This chain joins TRBV4-1 and TRBJ2-7; D is possibly TRBD2 (7 bases). CDR3 length: 16 amino acids. Germline V CDR1 and CDR2: MGHRA, YSYEKL. Trimming left V 0 bases short and J 5 bases short, with 17 bases between.

This clonotype was counted ten times or more. The chain links TRBV6-6 to TRBJ1-2; D remains ambiguous. The CDR3 has 11 amino acids. The V and J ends lost 10 bases and 0 bases respectively, with 6 bases between them. Germline V gene lookup returns CDR1 MNHNY and CDR2 SVGAGI (reference sequence). In DNA, the CDR3 is TGTGCCACCCAAGCTAACTATGGCTACACCTTC. It translates to CATQANYGYTF.

This clonotype was detected many times. The gene calls are TRBV5-6 and TRBJ2-5; a weak D match, TRBD1 (6 bases). The length of the CDR3 is 13 residues. Germline values: CDR1 SGHDT, CDR2 YYEEEE. V was pared by 2 bases and J by 5 bases, with 10 bases between. The CDR3 nucleotides read TGTGCCAGCAGCTTTGGGACATTGGAGACCCAGTACTTC. Translated, it gives CASSFGTLETQYF.

This clonotype was detected many times. The chain employs TRBV7-2 and TRBJ1-1, with TRBD1 matching over 9 bases. This CDR3 region has 15 residues. CDR1 is SGHTA and CDR2 is FQGNSA in the germline V gene. The trim removed 3 bases at V and 3 bases at J, leaving 5 bases unmatched. The CDR3 region has the DNA TGTGCCAGCAGCTTTGGACAGGGGAGGGACACTGAAGCTTTCTTT. Translating it yields CASSFGQGRDTEAFF.

The table lists this clonotype with many counts. The chain employs TRBV12-3 or TRBV12-4 and TRBJ2-5; 7 bases match TRBD2. V lost 3 bases, J lost 3 bases, and 4 bases stayed unmatched. The CDR3 consists of 14 residues. CDR3 nucleotide sequence: TGTGCCAGCAGTTTTTGGGGGGGGGAAGAGACCCAGTACTTC. This codes for CASSFWGGEETQYF.

This clonotype appeared many times. The chain recombines TRBV11-3 with TRBJ1-4; D is unresolved. The CDR3 has 15 amino acids. With 5 bases removed from V and 6 bases from J, the gap between germline ends came to 16 bases. Germline CDR1 reads SGHNT; CDR2 reads YENEEA. CDR3 in amino acids: CASSQHEGGHEKLFF. The CDR3 DNA reads as TGTGCCAGCAGCCAACATGAGGGCGGTCATGAAAAACTGTTTTTT.

This clonotype was counted at least ten times. J is TRBJ2-7 and V is TRBV15, with 7 nucleotides matching TRBD1. The CDR3 has 16 residues. With 3 bases clipped from V and 5 bases from J, the junction kept 13 bases outside the gene matches. The germline gives CDR1 LNHNV, CDR2 YYDKDF (reference sequence). CDR3 sequence reads: CATSSTQGQYTNEQYF. DNA of the CDR3: TGTGCCACCAGCAGCACTCAGGGACAGTATACGAACGAGCAGTACTTC.

At least ten counts were recorded for this clonotype. This chain links TRBV5-1 with TRBJ1-2; D gene unclear. The V gene's germline CDR1 is SGHRS and CDR2 YFSETQ. Trimming removed 2 bases from V and 11 bases from J, with 22 bases in between. This CDR3 comprises 15 residues. CDR3 DNA: TGCGCCAGCAGCTTCGTAGTGGGTCTACGGGGTAGATACACCTTC. Its protein product is CASSFVVGLRGRYTF.

At least ten counts were recorded for this clonotype. The rearrangement joins TRBV3-1 to TRBJ2-1; no clear D gene. Germline CDR1 LGHDT, CDR2 YNNKEL (reference sequence). V dropped 0 bases and J dropped 0 bases, with 9 bases sitting between them. The length of the CDR3 is 16 residues. CDR3 nucleotides: TGTGCCAGCAGCCAAGAGCGGATTAGCTCCTACAATGAGCAGTTCTTC. It specifies CASSQERISSYNEQFF.

This rearrangement joins TRBV5-1 to TRBJ1-2, with 11 bases that match TRBD1. The V gene's germline CDR1 is SGHRS and CDR2 YFSETQ. Losses at the gene ends were 3 bases for V and 4 bases for J; bases not matched to a gene: 8. This CDR3 contains 16 residues. CDR3 loop: CASSSEDRGRSYGYTF. CDR3 nucleotides: TGCGCCAGCAGCTCGGAGGACAGGGGGCGAAGCTATGGCTACACCTTC. The full variable domain, completed using reference TRBV5-1 and TRBJ1-2, is KAGVTQTPRYLIKTRGQQVTLSCSPISGHRSVSWYQQTPGQGLQFLFEYFSETQRNKGNFPGRFSGRQFSNSRSEMNVSTLELGDSALYLCASSSEDRGRSYGYTFGSGTRLTVV.

This clonotype was seen at least ten times. V and J are TRBV5-1 and TRBJ2-3; the match to TRBD1 covers 9 bases. V dropped 0 bases and J dropped 4; count of bases not matched to a gene: 9. Per germline, CDR1 SGHRS and CDR2 YFSETQ. CDR3 length: 17 residues. In DNA, the CDR3 is TGCGCCAGCAGCTTGGTGGCGCCGGGACAGGGATCAGATACGCAGTATTTT. Translation gives CASSLVAPGQGSDTQYF.

This clonotype appeared many times. J is TRBJ1-6 and V is TRBV6-1; 7 bases map to TRBD1. Germline assignment: CDR1 MNHNS and CDR2 SASEGT. V dropped 6 bases and J dropped 7; count of bases not matched to a gene: 12. This CDR3 comprises 16 residues. CDR3 residues: CASRGSTPGQNSPLHF. The CDR3 DNA reads TGTGCCAGCAGGGGTTCCACTCCGGGACAGAATTCACCCCTCCACTTT.

This clonotype was recorded at least ten times. The gene calls are TRBV12-3 or TRBV12-4 and TRBJ2-7; D unresolved. The CDR3 covers 12 residues. V shed 6 bases and J shed 1 base, with 7 bases lying between them. The chain's CDR3 is CASSTSSYEQYF. CDR3 nucleotides: TGTGCCAGCAGCACATCATCCTACGAGCAGTACTTC.

The table lists this clonotype with many counts. This sequence joins TRBV29-1 and TRBJ1-1; TRBD1 aligns across 10 bases. The V and J ends lost 2 bases and 2 bases, in that order; junction bases with no gene match: 14. This CDR3 is built from 18 residues. Germline V lookup: CDR1 SQVTM, CDR2 ANQGSEA. DNA of the CDR3: TGCAGCGTTGAATGGGGTACCGGGACAGGGGTTGCCAACACTGAAGCTTTCTTT. Translating it yields CSVEWGTGTGVANTEAFF.

This clonotype was counted ten times or more. The chain employs TRBV3-1 and TRBJ1-4; D perhaps matches TRBD1 (5 bases). Germline-derived CDR1 and CDR2 are LGHDT and YNNKEL (reference sequence). The germline V and J ends were trimmed by 5 bases and 7 bases, with 17 bases remaining between them. This CDR3 contains 15 residues. The CDR3 DNA reads TGTGCCAGCAGCTACTCGGGGCAGAGGAGTGAAAAACTGTTTTTT. Protein sequence: CASSYSGQRSEKLFF.

This clonotype appeared many times. The V call is TRBV19, the J call TRBJ1-1; no firm D call. Germline V gene data show CDR1 as LNHDA and CDR2 as SQIVND (reference sequence). Trimming cost V 3 bases and J 10 bases, with 18 bases left between them. CDR3 size: 14 residues. The CDR3 DNA reads TGTGCCAGTAGTATTTACGGATCTTCAGAGGGAGCTTTCTTT. Its translation is CASSIYGSSEGAFF.

This clonotype has a count of ten or more. The rearrangement uses TRBV12-3 or TRBV12-4 and TRBJ2-1; D gene unclear. V was clipped by 1 base and J by 4 bases, with 8 bases between them. CDR3 size: 14 residues. The CDR3 DNA reads as TGTGCCAGCAGTTTAGGGTCACCATACAATGAGCAGTTCTTC. Translated, it gives CASSLGSPYNEQFF.

This clonotype was detected ten times or more. The chain uses TRBV29-1 and TRBJ2-3, with TRBD2 as a possible D gene (6 bases). V was pared by 8 bases and J by 11 bases, with 20 bases between. CDR1 is SQVTM and CDR2 is ANQGSEA in the germline V gene. The CDR3 length is 12 residues. In nucleotides, the CDR3 is TGCAGCATGGGACTGCCCAGGAGAGAGCAGTATTTT. This sequence encodes CSMGLPRREQYF.